This entry describes one TCR beta chain. This entry comes from a study of blood T cells in healthy people across ages. The length of the CDR3 is 13 residues. Unmatched junction bases numbered 3, after V lost 7 bases and J lost 6 bases. Germline CDR1 reads ENHRY; CDR2 reads SYGVKD. For the second PCR, which ran for roughly 6 to 12 cycles, a sample-barcoded 5' primer and a J-beta primer mix were used. TCRdb processed the 5' RACE reads anew with MiXCR; each CDR3 protein has one entry. The sample lists about 1 million distinct CDR3 sequences, 40% to 50% occurring once. The chain has TRBV10-3 and TRBJ2-2, with 9 bases lining up with TRBD1. The clonotype was recovered from a woman in her sixties or seventies in good health. Sequenced: blood. The DNA for the CDR3 is TGTGCCATCAAGAGACAGGGGGCCGGGGAGCTGTTTTTT. Its protein product is CAIKRQGAGELFF.